These 12 T cell receptor beta chains were all obtained from the same sample, sequenced in a study of T cells in Graves' hyperthyroidism and ophthalmopathy. Amplified TCR beta CDR3 regions derived from RNA transcripts. A first-round RT-PCR of the TCR CDR3 used the HTBI primer set. TCRdb called the multiplex PCR reads again in MiXCR, with one record for every CDR3 protein. This sample carries under 800,000 distinct CDR3 sequences, around 15% of them seen once, and the ten largest clones take 9.5% to 13%. Source material: blood. The receptors stem from a woman aged 18-29 years with Graves' hyperthyroidism.

This clonotype was detected ten times or more. The chain carries TRBV7-8 and TRBJ2-3; 7 bases match TRBD1. The CDR3 has 16 amino acids. CDR1 and CDR2 (germline): SGHVS, FQNEAQ. V gave up 1 base and J gave up 4 bases; unmatched junction bases: 8. CDR3 region: CASSLGQGSHADTQYF. In nucleotides, the CDR3 is TGTGCCAGCAGCTTAGGACAGGGTTCACATGCAGATACGCAGTATTTT.

This clonotype was counted a few times. The gene calls are TRBV11-2 and TRBJ1-2, with 7 bases aligning to TRBD1. CDR3 length: 16 residues. Germline V gives CDR1 SGHAT, CDR2 FQNNGV. The trim removed 5 bases at V and 0 bases at J, leaving 9 bases unmatched. CDR3 amino acids: CASSPLTGPANYGYTF. The CDR3 bases are TGTGCCAGCAGCCCTTTGACAGGGCCTGCTAACTATGGCTACACCTTC. Full variable domain (rest looked up from reference TRBV11-2 and TRBJ1-2): EAGVAQSPRYKIIEKRQSVAFWCNPISGHATLYWYQQILGQGPKLLIQFQNNGVVDDSQLPKDRFSAERLKGVDSTLKIQPAKLEDSAVYLCASSPLTGPANYGYTFGSGTRLTVV.

Many counts were recorded for this clonotype. The J gene is TRBJ2-7, the V gene TRBV6-1; D is unresolved. Trimming stripped 6 bases from V and 7 bases from J, with 16 bases between. The V gene's germline CDR1 is MNHNS and CDR2 SASEGT. The CDR3 covers 13 residues. This chain's CDR3 is CASSLDGLGEQYF. DNA for the CDR3: TGTGCCAGCAGCTTGGACGGGCTGGGGGAGCAGTACTTC.

This clonotype was found many times. The chain joins TRBV13 to TRBJ2-5; a weak D match, TRBD2 (5 bases). The V gene lost 5 bases and the J gene lost 9 bases, with 13 bases spanning the gap. CDR3 size: 12 residues. Per germline, CDR1 PRHDT and CDR2 FYEKMQ (reference sequence). The CDR3 DNA follows: TGTGCCAGCAGCGGAGAGGGCGGCGCCCAGTACTTC. It codes for CASSGEGGAQYF.

This clonotype was counted between two and nine times. The chain employs TRBV30 and TRBJ2-3; 9 bases agree with TRBD2. With 4 bases clipped from V and 2 bases from J, the junction kept 10 bases outside the gene matches. Looked up from germline, CDR1 is GTSNPN and CDR2 is SVGIG (reference sequence). This CDR3 has 16 residues. CDR3 sequence: CAWKSLGGRVTDTQYF. In DNA form, the CDR3 reads TGTGCCTGGAAGTCCCTTGGCGGGAGGGTCACAGATACGCAGTATTTT.

This clonotype was recorded at least ten times. The chain recombines TRBV20-1 with TRBJ2-1; D tentatively reads TRBD1 or TRBD2 (5 bases each). Germline CDR1 is DFQATT and CDR2 is SNEGSKA (reference sequence). The CDR3 runs to 13 residues. Trimming took 3 bases from V and 3 from J, leaving 9 bases between them. This CDR3 is CSARGVDYNEQFF. The CDR3 DNA is TGCAGTGCTAGGGGGGTAGACTACAATGAGCAGTTCTTC.

This clonotype was seen repeatedly, ten times or more. The chain couples TRBV28 to TRBJ2-3, with TRBD2 identical over 7 bases. The CDR3 has 14 residues. CDR1 is MDHEN and CDR2 is SYDVKM in the germline V gene. The V segment lost 10 bases and the J segment 3 bases; nucleotides outside the gene matches: 10. The CDR3 protein is CATIRLAGTDTQYF. CDR3 DNA sequence: TGTGCCACCATACGACTAGCAGGTACAGATACGCAGTATTTT.

This clonotype was seen ten or more times. The chain joins TRBV7-3 to TRBJ2-1, with 8 bases lining up with TRBD1. V trimming: 4 bases; J trimming: 6 bases; junction bases outside the gene matches: 5. The CDR3 spans 14 residues. The V gene's germline CDR1 is SGHTA and CDR2 FQGTGA. This chain's CDR3 is CASSSSGTGNEQFF. In DNA, the CDR3 is TGTGCCAGCAGCTCGTCCGGGACAGGCAATGAGCAGTTCTTC.

This clonotype was counted many times. V and J are TRBV20-1 and TRBJ2-1; 7 positions match TRBD2. The CDR3 totals 18 residues. The V segment lost 5 bases and the J segment 2 bases; nucleotides outside the gene matches: 18. The germline gives CDR1 DFQATT, CDR2 SNEGSKA (reference sequence). CDR3 protein: CSAPSWAGAALTYNEQFF. The DNA of the CDR3 is TGCAGTGCTCCCTCTTGGGCGGGAGCCGCCTTAACCTACAATGAGCAGTTCTTC.

In its sample, this clonotype was seen many times. This sequence joins TRBV18 and TRBJ2-1; D might be TRBD2 (6 bases). The CDR3 totals 14 residues. The V end was cut by 0 bases, the J end by 10 bases, with 13 bases between. Germline values: CDR1 KGHSH, CDR2 LQKENI. CDR3 loop: CASSPPLGGTEQFF. In nucleotides, the CDR3 is TGTGCCAGCTCACCACCTCTAGGCGGGACGGAGCAGTTCTTC.

This clonotype appeared a few times. This chain links TRBV29-1 with TRBJ1-4; D uncertain. With 4 bases removed from V and 5 bases from J, the gap between germline ends came to 11 bases. From germline, CDR1 is SQVTM and CDR2 ANQGSEA. The CDR3 totals 13 residues. In nucleotides, the CDR3 is TGCAGCGTTGTTCAGGCTTCGAATGAAAAACTGTTTTTT. It encodes CSVVQASNEKLFF.

This clonotype was counted between two and nine times. The chain recombines TRBV7-2 with TRBJ2-2; D not resolved. The CDR3 sequence is 15 residues long. In germline, CDR1 is SGHTA, CDR2 FQGNSA. Between the trimmed V and J ends, which lost 1 base and 1 base, there was a span of 7 bases. The CDR3 here is CASSLVYRNTGELFF. DNA for the CDR3: TGTGCCAGCAGCTTAGTGTACAGGAACACCGGGGAGCTGTTTTTT.